The 18 T cell receptor beta chains reported below all come from one sample, sequenced in a study of cytomegalovirus exposure and HLA in healthy donors. Both 60 Vbeta primers and 13 Jbeta primers went into the PCR. Some clones are missing from TCRdb's copy, which holds only in-frame ones; the method was immunoSEQ multiplex PCR. The repertoire holds over 85,000 clones, with more than 70% as singletons. Input material: PBMCs. The receptors originated from a female donor in good health and CMV-seronegative.

As DNA, the CDR3 is TGTGCCAGCGCCATACAGGGGGACACTGAAGCTTTCTTT. It is translated as CASAIQGDTEAFF. The rearrangement joins TRBV18 to TRBJ1-1; 8 positions agree with TRBD1. CDR3 length: 13 amino acids. Germline V gene sequence: CDR1 KGHSH, CDR2 LQKENI. With 8 bases clipped from V and 3 bases from J, the junction kept 5 bases outside the gene matches.

Regarding this clone: Other DNA variants within this sample encode the same CDR3. The chain recombines TRBV7-2 with TRBJ2-5; 7 bases match TRBD2. Germline-derived CDR1 and CDR2 are SGHTA and FQGNSA. The CDR3 sequence is 14 residues long. V dropped 4 bases and J dropped 7; count of bases not matched to a gene: 9. CDR3 in amino acids: CASSYRRGEGTQYF. The CDR3 DNA sequence: TGTGCCAGCAGCTACAGACGGGGGGAAGGGACCCAGTACTTC. Together with reference TRBV7-2 and TRBJ2-5, the CDR3 gives the full variable domain: GAGVSQSPSNKVTEKGKDVELRCDPISGHTALYWYRQSLGQGLEFLIYFQGNSAPDKSGLPSDRFSAERTGGSVSTLTIQRTQQEDSAVYLCASSYRRGEGTQYFGPGTRLLVL.

This clone was recorded at least ten times. A read error may produce the germline difference seen at one junction end. V gene TRBV7-7 combines with J gene TRBJ2-7, with TRBD1 matching 8 bases. The CDR3 loop spans 14 amino acids. The V gene's germline CDR1 is SSHAT and CDR2 FNYEAQ (reference sequence). The CDR3 reads CASSPDRVSHEQYF. In DNA, the CDR3 is TGTGCTAGCAGCCCGGACAGGGTAAGCCACGAGCAGTACTTC.

J is TRBJ2-5 and V is TRBV6-5, with 13 bases aligning to TRBD2. Trimming cost V 6 bases and J 6 bases; bases outside gene matches: 7. The CDR3 covers 15 residues. Germline V lookup: CDR1 MNHEY, CDR2 SVGAGI. The CDR3, as DNA: TGTGCCAGCAGATTACTAGCGGGGGGGGGAAAGACCCAGTACTTC. This encodes CASRLLAGGGKTQYF.

The table lists this clone with a few counts. The chain joins TRBV9 to TRBJ2-1; 7 nucleotides match TRBD2. V lost 0 bases, J lost 2 bases, and 2 bases stayed unmatched. Germline V gene lookup returns CDR1 SGDLS and CDR2 YYNGEE. CDR3 length: 15 residues. The CDR3 sequence: CASSVGGRAYNEQFF. CDR3 nucleotide sequence: TGTGCCAGCAGCGTAGGCGGGAGAGCCTACAATGAGCAGTTCTTC.

The chain recombines TRBV5-1 with TRBJ2-3, with 13 positions matching TRBD2. Per the germline V gene, CDR1 is SGHRS and CDR2 is YFSETQ. This CDR3 is built from 16 residues. Trimming took 4 bases from V and 4 from J; bases not matched to a gene: 6. The CDR3 reads CASSPTSGGVSDTQYF. DNA of the CDR3: TGCGCCAGCAGCCCTACTAGCGGGGGGGTGTCAGATACGCAGTATTTT.

The V call is TRBV30, the J call TRBJ2-2; 10 nucleotides match TRBD2. Germline V lookup: CDR1 GTSNPN, CDR2 SVGIG (reference sequence). This CDR3 is 15 amino acids long. Unmatched junction bases numbered 2, after V lost 0 bases and J lost 4 bases. The CDR3 DNA reads TGTGCCTGGAGTGTAAGCGGGGGGGCCACCGGGGAGCTGTTTTTT. As protein: CAWSVSGGATGELFF.

This clone was seen only a few times. The V gene is TRBV11-2, the J gene TRBJ1-6; perhaps TRBD1 as D (5 bases). The CDR3 extends over 13 amino acids. The germline V gene has CDR1 SGHAT and CDR2 FQNNGV. The V gene lost 1 base and the J gene lost 7 bases, with 5 bases spanning the gap. In DNA, the CDR3 is TGTGCCAGCAGCTTAGCAGGGAATTCACCCCTCCACTTT. Its protein is CASSLAGNSPLHF.

The V gene is TRBV15, the J gene TRBJ1-5, with TRBD1 matching over 9 bases. Germline V gene sequence: CDR1 LNHNV, CDR2 YYDKDF (reference sequence). This CDR3 has 18 residues. V trimming: 0 bases; J trimming: 0 bases; junction bases outside the gene matches: 6. In DNA, the CDR3 is TGTGCCACCAGCAGAGATTTGGGGACAGGGTATAGCAATCAGCCCCAGCATTTT. The encoded protein is CATSRDLGTGYSNQPQHF.

CDR3 nucleotides: TGTGCCTGGTCAAGACTGACAGGGTCGGATGGCTACACCTTC. It translates to CAWSRLTGSDGYTF. The chain combines TRBV30 with TRBJ1-2, with 7 bases lining up with TRBD1. In germline, CDR1 is GTSNPN, CDR2 SVGIG (reference sequence). The V and J ends lost 5 bases and 6 bases, in that order; junction bases with no gene match: 12. This CDR3 contains 14 residues.

The chain links TRBV7-9 to TRBJ2-7; no firm D call. Trimming removed 5 bases at V and 5 bases at J, with 19 bases between. The germline V gene has CDR1 SEHNR and CDR2 FQNEAQ (reference sequence). The CDR3 covers 15 residues. The DNA for the CDR3 is TGTGCCAGCAGCCCAGGTGGGTCGGTGAAACACGAGCAGTACTTC. This translates into CASSPGGSVKHEQYF.

Concerning this clone itself: Sequence at one end of the junction differs from germline and may be a read error. This chain joins TRBV10-3 and TRBJ2-1; weak D call: TRBD2 (6 bases). The germline V gene encodes CDR1 ENHRY and CDR2 SYGVKD. CDR3 length equals 15 residues. DNA for the CDR3: TGTGCCATCAGTGAGGTTGCGGGGTCCTCCAATGAGCAGTTCTTC. Its protein product is CAISEVAGSSNEQFF.

The chain links TRBV29-1 to TRBJ1-2, with 8 bases that match TRBD1. The CDR3 sequence is 12 residues long. Germline CDR1 SQVTM, CDR2 ANQGSEA. The V segment lost 6 bases and the J segment 7 bases; nucleotides outside the gene matches: 7. CDR3 DNA sequence: TGCAGCGTCCGGACAGGGTGGGGTGGCTACACCTTC. This translates into CSVRTGWGGYTF.

CDR3 sequence (DNA): TGTGCCAGCAGTTTAGGGTGGGACACAACCTACGAGCAGTACTTC. Protein sequence: CASSLGWDTTYEQYF. The chain is built from TRBV28 and TRBJ2-7; a weak D match, TRBD1 (6 bases). V was shortened by 2 bases and J by 2 bases, with 13 bases between the two germline ends. This CDR3 has 15 residues. From germline, CDR1 is MDHEN and CDR2 SYDVKM. Full variable domain (missing parts from reference TRBV28 and TRBJ2-7): DVKVTQSSRYLVKRTGEKVFLECVQDMDHENMFWYRQDPGLGLRLIYFSYDVKMKEKGDIPEGYSVSREKKERFSLILESASTNQTSMYLCASSLGWDTTYEQYFGPGTRLTVT.

The J gene is TRBJ2-1, the V gene TRBV6-4; 8 nucleotides agree with TRBD2. With 5 bases clipped from V and 3 bases from J, the junction kept 9 bases outside the gene matches. Germline lookup yields CDR1 MRHNA and CDR2 SNTAGT. The CDR3 extends over 16 amino acids. The DNA for the CDR3 is TGTGCCAGCAGTCATATCGCGGGGGGCCTCTACAATGAGCAGTTCTTC. Protein sequence: CASSHIAGGLYNEQFF.

The chain combines TRBV7-3 with TRBJ2-1; D uncertain. V lost 5 bases, J lost 0 bases, and 11 bases lay in between. The CDR3 contains 15 residues. The germline V gene encodes CDR1 SGHTA and CDR2 FQGTGA. CDR3 loop: CASSAEASSYNEQFF. CDR3 nucleotides: TGTGCCAGCAGCGCCGAAGCGAGCTCCTACAATGAGCAGTTCTTC. Using reference TRBV7-3 and TRBJ2-1 for the parts outside the CDR3, the full variable domain is GAGVSQTPSNKVTEKGKYVELRCDPISGHTALYWYRQSLGQGPEFLIYFQGTGAADDSGLPNDRFFAVRPEGSVSTLKIQRTERGDSAVYLCASSAEASSYNEQFFGPGTRLTVL.

V gene TRBV25-1 combines with J gene TRBJ2-4; D possibly corresponds to TRBD2 (6 bases). Germline V gene lookup returns CDR1 MGHDK and CDR2 SYGVNS. The CDR3 runs 14 residues. V was pared by 2 bases and J by 1 base, with 6 bases between. The CDR3 region has the DNA TGTGCCAGCAGTGAAAGCGGGGCCAAAAACATTCAGTACTTC. This sequence encodes CASSESGAKNIQYF.

This sequence joins TRBV5-6 and TRBJ2-7; D remains ambiguous. The CDR3 contains 15 residues. The germline V and J ends were trimmed by 4 bases and 4 bases, with 18 bases remaining between them. Germline V gives CDR1 SGHDT, CDR2 YYEEEE. The CDR3: CASSPEPQRTYEQYF. Written as DNA, the CDR3 is TGTGCCAGCAGCCCGGAGCCCCAGCGAACGTACGAGCAGTACTTC.